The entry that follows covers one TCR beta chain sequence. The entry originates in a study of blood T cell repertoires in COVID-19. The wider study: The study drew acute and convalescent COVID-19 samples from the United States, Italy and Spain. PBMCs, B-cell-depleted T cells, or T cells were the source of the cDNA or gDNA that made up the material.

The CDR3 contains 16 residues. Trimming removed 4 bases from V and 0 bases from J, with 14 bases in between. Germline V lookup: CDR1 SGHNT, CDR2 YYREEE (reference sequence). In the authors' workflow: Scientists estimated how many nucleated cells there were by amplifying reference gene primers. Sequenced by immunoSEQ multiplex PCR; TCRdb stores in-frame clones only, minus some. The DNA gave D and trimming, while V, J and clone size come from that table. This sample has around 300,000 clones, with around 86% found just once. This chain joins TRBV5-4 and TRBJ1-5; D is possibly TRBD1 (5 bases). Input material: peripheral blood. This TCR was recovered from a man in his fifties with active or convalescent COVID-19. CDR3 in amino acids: CASSPWQGASNQPQHF. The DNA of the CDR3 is TGTGCCAGCAGCCCATGGCAGGGTGCTAGCAATCAGCCCCAGCATTTT.